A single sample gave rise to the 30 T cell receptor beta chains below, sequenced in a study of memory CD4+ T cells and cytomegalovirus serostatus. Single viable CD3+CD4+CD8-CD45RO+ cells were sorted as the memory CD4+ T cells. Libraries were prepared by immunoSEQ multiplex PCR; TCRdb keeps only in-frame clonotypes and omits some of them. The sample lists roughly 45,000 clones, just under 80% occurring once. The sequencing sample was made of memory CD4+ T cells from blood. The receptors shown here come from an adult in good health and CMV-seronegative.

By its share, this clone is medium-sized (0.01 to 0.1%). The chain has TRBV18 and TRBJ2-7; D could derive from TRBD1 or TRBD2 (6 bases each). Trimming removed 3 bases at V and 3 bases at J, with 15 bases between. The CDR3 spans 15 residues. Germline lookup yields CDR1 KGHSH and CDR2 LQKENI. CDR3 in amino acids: CASSPLGGRGYEQYF. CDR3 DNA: TGTGCCAGCTCACCCCTTGGGGGGCGGGGCTACGAGCAGTACTTC.

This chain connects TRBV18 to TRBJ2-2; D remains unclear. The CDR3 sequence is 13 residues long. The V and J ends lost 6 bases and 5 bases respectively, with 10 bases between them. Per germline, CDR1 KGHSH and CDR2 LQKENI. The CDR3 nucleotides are TGTGCCAGCTCGCCGACTCCTACCGGGGAGCTGTTTTTT. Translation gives CASSPTPTGELFF.

The CDR3 DNA follows: TGTGCCAGCAGCCCAGGGGCGGCTGGCTACACCTTC. Its protein is CASSPGAAGYTF. The chain combines TRBV7-9 with TRBJ1-2; TRBD1 might be the D (6 bases). This CDR3 is 12 amino acids long. Germline V gene data show CDR1 as SEHNR and CDR2 as FQNEAQ (reference sequence). The V end lost 5 bases, the J end lost 7 bases, and 11 bases lay between the germline ends.

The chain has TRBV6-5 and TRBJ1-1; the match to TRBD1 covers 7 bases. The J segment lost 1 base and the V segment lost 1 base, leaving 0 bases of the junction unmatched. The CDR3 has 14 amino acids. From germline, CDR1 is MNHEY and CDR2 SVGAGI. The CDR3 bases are TGTGCCAGCAGTTACTGGACAGGGAACACTGAAGCTTTCTTT. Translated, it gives CASSYWTGNTEAFF.

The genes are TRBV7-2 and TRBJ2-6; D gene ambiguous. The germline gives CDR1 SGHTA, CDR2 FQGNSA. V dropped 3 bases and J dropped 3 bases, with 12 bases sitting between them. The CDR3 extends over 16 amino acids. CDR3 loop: CASSLDPNRGANVLTF. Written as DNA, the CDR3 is TGTGCCAGCAGCTTGGACCCCAATCGTGGGGCCAACGTCCTGACTTTC.

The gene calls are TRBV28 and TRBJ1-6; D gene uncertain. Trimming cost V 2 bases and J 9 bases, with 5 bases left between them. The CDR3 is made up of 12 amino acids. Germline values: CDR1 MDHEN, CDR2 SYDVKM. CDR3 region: CASSLISSPLHF. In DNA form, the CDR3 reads TGTGCCAGCAGTTTAATATCTTCACCCCTCCACTTT. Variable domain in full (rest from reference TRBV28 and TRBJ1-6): DVKVTQSSRYLVKRTGEKVFLECVQDMDHENMFWYRQDPGLGLRLIYFSYDVKMKEKGDIPEGYSVSREKKERFSLILESASTNQTSMYLCASSLISSPLHFGNGTRLTVT.

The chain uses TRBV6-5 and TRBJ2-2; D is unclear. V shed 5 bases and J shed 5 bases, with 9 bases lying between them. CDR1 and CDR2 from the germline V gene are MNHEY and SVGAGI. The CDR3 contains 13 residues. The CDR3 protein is CASSEGMTGELFF. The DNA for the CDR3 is TGTGCCAGCAGTGAAGGAATGACCGGGGAGCTGTTTTTT.

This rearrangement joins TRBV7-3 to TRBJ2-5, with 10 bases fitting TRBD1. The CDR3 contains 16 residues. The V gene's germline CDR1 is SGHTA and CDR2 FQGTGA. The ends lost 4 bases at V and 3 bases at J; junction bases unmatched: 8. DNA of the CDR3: TGTGCCAGCAGCTCCCGGGGGACAGGGGAGGAAGAGACCCAGTACTTC. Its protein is CASSSRGTGEEETQYF.

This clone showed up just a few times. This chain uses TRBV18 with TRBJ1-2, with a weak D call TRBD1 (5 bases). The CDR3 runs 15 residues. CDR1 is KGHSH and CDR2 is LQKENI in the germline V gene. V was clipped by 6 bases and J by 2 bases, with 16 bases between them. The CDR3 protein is CASSPYDRGNYGYTF. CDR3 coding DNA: TGTGCCAGCTCGCCTTACGACAGAGGAAACTATGGCTACACCTTC.

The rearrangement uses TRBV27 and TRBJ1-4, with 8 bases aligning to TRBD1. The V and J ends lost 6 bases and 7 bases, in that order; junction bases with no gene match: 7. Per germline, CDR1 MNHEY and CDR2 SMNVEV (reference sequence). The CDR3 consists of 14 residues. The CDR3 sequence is CASRLQGEGEKLFF. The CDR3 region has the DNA TGTGCCAGCAGATTACAGGGGGAGGGTGAAAAACTGTTTTTT.

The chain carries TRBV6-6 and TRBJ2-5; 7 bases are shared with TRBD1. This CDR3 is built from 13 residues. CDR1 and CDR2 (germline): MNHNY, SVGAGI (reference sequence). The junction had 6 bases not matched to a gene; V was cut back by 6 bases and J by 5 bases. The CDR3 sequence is CASSRGQSETQYF. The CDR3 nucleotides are TGTGCCAGCAGCCGGGGACAGTCGGAGACCCAGTACTTC.

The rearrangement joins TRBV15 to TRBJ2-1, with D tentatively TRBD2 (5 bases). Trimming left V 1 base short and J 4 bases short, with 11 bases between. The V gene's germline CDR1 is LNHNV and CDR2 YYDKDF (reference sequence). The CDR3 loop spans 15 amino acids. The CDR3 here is CATSRVLEGYNEQFF. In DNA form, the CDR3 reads TGTGCCACCAGCAGAGTACTCGAGGGTTACAATGAGCAGTTCTTC. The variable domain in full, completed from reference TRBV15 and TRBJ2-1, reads DAMVIQNPRYQVTQFGKPVTLSCSQTLNHNVMYWYQQKSSQAPKLLFHYYDKDFNNEADTPDNFQSRRPNTSFCFLDIRSPGLGDTAMYLCATSRVLEGYNEQFFGPGTRLTVL.

The CDR3 nucleotides read TGTGCCAGCTCTTCAGGAAGAGGCTCTGGAAACACCATATATTTT. Its translation is CASSSGRGSGNTIYF. The V call is TRBV9, the J call TRBJ1-3, with D unresolved. CDR1 is SGDLS, CDR2 YYNGEE, per germline. The V end lost 7 bases, the J end lost 0 bases, and 14 bases lay between the germline ends. This CDR3 region has 15 residues.

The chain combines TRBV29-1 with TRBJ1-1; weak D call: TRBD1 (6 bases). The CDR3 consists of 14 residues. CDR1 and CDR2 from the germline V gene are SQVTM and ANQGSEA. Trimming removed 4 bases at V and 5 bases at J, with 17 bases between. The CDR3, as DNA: TGCAGCGTTGGGGTTACACAGGGAGGGACTGAAGCTTTCTTT. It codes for CSVGVTQGGTEAFF.

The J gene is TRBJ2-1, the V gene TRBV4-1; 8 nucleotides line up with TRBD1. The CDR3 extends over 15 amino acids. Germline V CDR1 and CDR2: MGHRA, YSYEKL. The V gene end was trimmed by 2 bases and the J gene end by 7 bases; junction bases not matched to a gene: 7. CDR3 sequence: CASSQTGTGGNEQFF. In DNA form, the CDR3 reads TGCGCCAGCAGCCAAACCGGGACAGGAGGTAATGAGCAGTTCTTC.

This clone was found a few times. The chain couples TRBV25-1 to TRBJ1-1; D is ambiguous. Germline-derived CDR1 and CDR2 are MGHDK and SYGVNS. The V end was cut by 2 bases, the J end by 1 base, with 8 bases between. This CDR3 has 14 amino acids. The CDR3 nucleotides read TGTGCCAGCAGTGAACCGGGAGGGAACACTGAAGCTTTCTTT. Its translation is CASSEPGGNTEAFF.

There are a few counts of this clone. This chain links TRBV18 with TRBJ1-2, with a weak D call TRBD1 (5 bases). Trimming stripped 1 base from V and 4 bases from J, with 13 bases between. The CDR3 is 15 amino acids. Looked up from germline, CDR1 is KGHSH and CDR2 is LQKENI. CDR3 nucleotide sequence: TGTGCCAGCTCACCACAATTGGAGGGACCCTATGGCTACACCTTC. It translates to CASSPQLEGPYGYTF.

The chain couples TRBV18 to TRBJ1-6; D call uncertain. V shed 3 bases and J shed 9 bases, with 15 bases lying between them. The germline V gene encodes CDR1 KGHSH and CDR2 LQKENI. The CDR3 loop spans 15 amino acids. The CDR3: CASSPHPREGSPLHF. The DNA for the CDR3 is TGTGCCAGCTCACCTCATCCTAGGGAAGGTTCACCCCTCCACTTT. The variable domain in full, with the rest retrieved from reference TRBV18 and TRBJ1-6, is NAGVMQNPRHLVRRRGQEARLRCSPMKGHSHVYWYRQLPEEGLKFMVYLQKENIIDESGMPKERFSAEFPKEGPSILRIQQVVRGDSAAYFCASSPHPREGSPLHFGNGTRLTVT.

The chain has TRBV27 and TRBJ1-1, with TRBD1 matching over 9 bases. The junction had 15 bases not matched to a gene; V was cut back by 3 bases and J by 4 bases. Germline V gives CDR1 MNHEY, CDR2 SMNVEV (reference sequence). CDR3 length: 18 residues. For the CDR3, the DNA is TGTGCCAGCAGTTTCCGCGCTTACTGGACAGGGGAAAGCACTGAAGCTTTCTTT. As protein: CASSFRAYWTGESTEAFF.

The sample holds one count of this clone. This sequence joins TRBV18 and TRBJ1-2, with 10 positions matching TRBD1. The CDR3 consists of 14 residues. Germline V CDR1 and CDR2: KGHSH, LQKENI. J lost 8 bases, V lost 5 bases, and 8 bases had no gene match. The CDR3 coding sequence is TGTGCCAGCTCAGCCCGGGACAGGGGCGAGGGCTACACCTTC. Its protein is CASSARDRGEGYTF.

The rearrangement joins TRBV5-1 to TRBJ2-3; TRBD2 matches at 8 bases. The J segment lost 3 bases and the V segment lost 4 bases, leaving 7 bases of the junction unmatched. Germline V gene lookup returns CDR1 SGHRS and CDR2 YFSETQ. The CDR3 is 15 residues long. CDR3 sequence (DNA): TGCGCCAGCAGCGGCGGAGCGGGGGTGACAGATACGCAGTATTTT. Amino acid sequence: CASSGGAGVTDTQYF. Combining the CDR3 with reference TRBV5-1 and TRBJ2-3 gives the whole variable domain KAGVTQTPRYLIKTRGQQVTLSCSPISGHRSVSWYQQTPGQGLQFLFEYFSETQRNKGNFPGRFSGRQFSNSRSEMNVSTLELGDSALYLCASSGGAGVTDTQYFGPGTRLTVL.

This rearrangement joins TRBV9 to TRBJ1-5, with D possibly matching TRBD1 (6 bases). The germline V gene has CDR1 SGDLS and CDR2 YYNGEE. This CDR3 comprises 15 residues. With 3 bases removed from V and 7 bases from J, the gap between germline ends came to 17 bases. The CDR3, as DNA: TGTGCCAGCAGCGCTTTTGGAGACAGGTCGCAGCCCCAGCATTTT. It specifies CASSAFGDRSQPQHF.

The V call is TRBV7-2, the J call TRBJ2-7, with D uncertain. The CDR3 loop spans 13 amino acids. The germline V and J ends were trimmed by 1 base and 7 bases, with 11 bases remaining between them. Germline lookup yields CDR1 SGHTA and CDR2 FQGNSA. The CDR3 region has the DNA TGTGCCAGCAGCTTAGGGTCGTGGAGTGAGCAGTACTTC. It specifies CASSLGSWSEQYF.

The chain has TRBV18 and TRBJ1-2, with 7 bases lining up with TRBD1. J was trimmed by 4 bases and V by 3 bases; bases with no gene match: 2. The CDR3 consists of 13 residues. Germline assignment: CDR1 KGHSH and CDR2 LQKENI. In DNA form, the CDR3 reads TGTGCCAGCTCACCCGACAGGGCCTATGGCTACACCTTC. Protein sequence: CASSPDRAYGYTF.

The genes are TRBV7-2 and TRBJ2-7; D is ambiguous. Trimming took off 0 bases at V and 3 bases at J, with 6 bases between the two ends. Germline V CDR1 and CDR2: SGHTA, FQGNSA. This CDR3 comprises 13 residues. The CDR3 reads CASSLARIYEQYF. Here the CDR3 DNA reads TGTGCCAGCAGCTTAGCGCGGATCTACGAGCAGTACTTC.

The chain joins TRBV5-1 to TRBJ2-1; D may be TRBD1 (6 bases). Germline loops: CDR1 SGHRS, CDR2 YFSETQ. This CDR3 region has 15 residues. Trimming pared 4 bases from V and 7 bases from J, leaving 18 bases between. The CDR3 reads CASSPVRTATNEQFF. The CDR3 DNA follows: TGCGCCAGCAGCCCGGTTCGGACAGCGACGAATGAGCAGTTCTTC.

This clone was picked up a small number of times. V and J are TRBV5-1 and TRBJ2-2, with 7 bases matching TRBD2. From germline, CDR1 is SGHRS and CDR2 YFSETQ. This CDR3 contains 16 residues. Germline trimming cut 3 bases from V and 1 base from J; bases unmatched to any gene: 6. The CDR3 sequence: CASSWTPGGNTGELFF. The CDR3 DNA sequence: TGCGCCAGCAGCTGGACCCCGGGGGGGAACACCGGGGAGCTGTTTTTT.

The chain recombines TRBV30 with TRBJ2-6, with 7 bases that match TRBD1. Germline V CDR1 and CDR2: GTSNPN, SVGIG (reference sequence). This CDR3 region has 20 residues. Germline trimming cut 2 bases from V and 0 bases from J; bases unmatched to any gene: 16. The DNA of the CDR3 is TGTGCCTGGAGTCCTTTCACAGGGGAGTTGATGGGCTCTGGGGCCAACGTCCTGACTTTC. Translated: CAWSPFTGELMGSGANVLTF.

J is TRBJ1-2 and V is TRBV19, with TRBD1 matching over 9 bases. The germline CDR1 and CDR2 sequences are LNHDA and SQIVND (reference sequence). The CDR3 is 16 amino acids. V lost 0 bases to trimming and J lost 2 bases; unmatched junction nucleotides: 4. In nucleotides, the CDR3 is TGTGCCAGTAGTATAGATGGGACAGGGTACAACTATGGCTACACCTTC. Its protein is CASSIDGTGYNYGYTF.

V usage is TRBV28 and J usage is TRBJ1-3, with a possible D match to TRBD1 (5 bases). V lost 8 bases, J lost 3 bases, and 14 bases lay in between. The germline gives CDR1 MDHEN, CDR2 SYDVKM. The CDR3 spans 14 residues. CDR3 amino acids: CASGGTPFGNTIYF. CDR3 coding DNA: TGTGCCAGCGGAGGGACTCCTTTTGGAAACACCATATATTTT.